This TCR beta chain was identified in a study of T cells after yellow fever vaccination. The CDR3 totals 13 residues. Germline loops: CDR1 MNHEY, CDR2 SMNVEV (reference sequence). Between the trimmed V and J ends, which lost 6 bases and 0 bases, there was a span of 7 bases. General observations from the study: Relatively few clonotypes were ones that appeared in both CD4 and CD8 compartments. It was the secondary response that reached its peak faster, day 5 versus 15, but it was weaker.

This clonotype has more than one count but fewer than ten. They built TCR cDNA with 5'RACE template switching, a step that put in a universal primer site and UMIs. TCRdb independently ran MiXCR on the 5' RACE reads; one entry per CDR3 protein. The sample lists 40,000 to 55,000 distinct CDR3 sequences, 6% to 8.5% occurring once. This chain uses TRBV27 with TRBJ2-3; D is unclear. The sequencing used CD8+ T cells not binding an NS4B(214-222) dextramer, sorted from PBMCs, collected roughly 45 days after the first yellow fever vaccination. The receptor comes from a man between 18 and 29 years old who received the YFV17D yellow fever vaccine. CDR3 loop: CASSTPSTDTQYF. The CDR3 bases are TGTGCCAGCAGCACTCCTAGCACAGATACGCAGTATTTT.